This TCR beta chain was captured by sequencing in a study of vaccination effects on CD4 cells after COVID-19. Background on the study: Post-vaccine specimens arrived a median 72 days past the second dose.

The culture ran for 10 days before CD4+ T cells were isolated. Each person got two doses of an mRNA SARS-CoV-2 vaccine, BNT162b2 or mRNA-1273. Negative nucleocapsid antibody tests before and after vaccination confirmed no previous SARS-CoV-2 infection. Overall study findings and caveats: In vaccinees who were healthy, merely 1 out of 255 vaccine-induced clones cross-reacted with common cold coronaviruses. Clones arising from infection and from vaccination showed marked clonal contraction late after vaccination.

About this clone itself: Its specificity is unknown.

Clones were read by immunoSEQ multiplex PCR, and TCRdb kept only the in-frame ones, dropping some. The sample has 45,000 or so clones, about 70% seen once; the top ten hold 7%. The TCR was taken from a human donor who received a COVID-19 vaccine. The sequences come from CD4+ T cells from PBMCs cultured without peptide, collected after COVID-19 vaccination.

The CDR3 protein is CASSEWIRLKGVSVDEQFF. The CDR3, as DNA: TGTGCCAGCAGTGAATGGATCCGGTTGAAGGGGGTCAGCGTAGATGAGCAGTTCTTC. J is TRBJ2-1 and V is TRBV6-1; tentatively, D is TRBD1 (6 bases). The V gene lost 2 bases and the J gene lost 8 bases, with 28 bases spanning the gap. Looked up from germline, CDR1 is MNHNS and CDR2 is SASEGT. The CDR3 contains 19 residues.